The 21 T cell receptor beta chains below come from one sample, sequenced in a study of blood T cell repertoires in COVID-19. Repertoires were generated with immunoSEQ multiplex PCR, while TCRdb's copy carries only in-frame clones and drops some. The sample holds over 110,000 clones, 79% seen once. Sequencing input: peripheral blood. All receptors derive from a man between 60 and 70 years old with acute or convalescent COVID-19.

The chain employs TRBV10-2 and TRBJ2-7, with 11 bases that match TRBD1. The CDR3 extends over 18 amino acids. Germline V gene sequence: CDR1 WSHSY, CDR2 SAAADI. The V gene end was trimmed by 4 bases and the J gene end by 6 bases; junction bases not matched to a gene: 17. The CDR3 region has the DNA TGCGCCAGCAGTGGGTTGTCACCCCTGGTCGGGACAGGGGGCGAGCAGTACTTC. Residues: CASSGLSPLVGTGGEQYF.

The chain couples TRBV5-1 to TRBJ2-5; TRBD2 might be the D (7 bases). V was shortened by 3 bases and J by 7 bases, with 16 bases between the two germline ends. This CDR3 has 14 amino acids. Germline V gene sequence: CDR1 SGHRS, CDR2 YFSETQ. This CDR3 reads CASSSGTPGGTQYF. CDR3 nucleotide sequence: TGCGCCAGCAGCTCCGGGACACCGGGAGGGACCCAGTACTTC.

The chain is built from TRBV5-8 and TRBJ2-6; 8 nucleotides match TRBD1. Looked up from germline, CDR1 is SGHTS and CDR2 is YDEGEE. The trim removed 4 bases at V and 4 bases at J, leaving 7 bases unmatched. CDR3 length: 16 amino acids. CDR3 DNA: TGTGCCAGCAGCGTAGGACAGGGTTTCGGGGCCAACGTCCTGACTTTC. It yields the protein CASSVGQGFGANVLTF.

V is TRBV18 and J is TRBJ2-5; 7 bases align to TRBD2. This CDR3 contains 16 residues. Germline V CDR1 and CDR2: KGHSH, LQKENI. With V trimmed by 0 bases and J by 7 bases, 11 bases remained unmatched. In nucleotides, the CDR3 is TGTGCCAGCTCACCACCTTGGGGAGGGAGTAGCGGGACCCAGTACTTC. This sequence encodes CASSPPWGGSSGTQYF.

The V and J genes are TRBV28 and TRBJ1-1; 7 bases map to TRBD1. Germline trimming cut 5 bases from V and 12 bases from J; bases unmatched to any gene: 9. This CDR3 has 12 residues. Germline V gives CDR1 MDHEN, CDR2 SYDVKM. The CDR3 region is CASSTPGQLSFF. DNA for the CDR3: TGTGCCAGCAGTACTCCGGGACAGCTGTCTTTCTTT. Full variable domain (outside the CDR3, taken from reference TRBV28 and TRBJ1-1): DVKVTQSSRYLVKRTGEKVFLECVQDMDHENMFWYRQDPGLGLRLIYFSYDVKMKEKGDIPEGYSVSREKKERFSLILESASTNQTSMYLCASSTPGQLSFFGQGTRLTVV.

The chain carries TRBV6-4 and TRBJ2-7, with TRBD2 identical over 10 bases. The V gene end was trimmed by 0 bases and the J gene end by 1 base; junction bases not matched to a gene: 18. This CDR3 has 21 amino acids. Germline V gives CDR1 MRHNA, CDR2 SNTAGT. CDR3 DNA: TGTGCCAGCAGTGACTCGACCGGCCTCAGCCCCAGCGGGGGGGGGTCCTACGAGCAGTACTTC. Its protein product is CASSDSTGLSPSGGGSYEQYF.

The chain employs TRBV19 and TRBJ2-2, with a weak D call TRBD2 (6 bases). Germline V gene data show CDR1 as LNHDA and CDR2 as SQIVND (reference sequence). Trimming took off 5 bases at V and 3 bases at J, with 16 bases between the two ends. This CDR3 comprises 16 residues. The CDR3 region has the DNA TGTGCCAGTAGTTCAGTCGGTGGGGGGTACACCGGGGAGCTGTTTTTT. Translating it yields CASSSVGGGYTGELFF.

The chain couples TRBV19 to TRBJ1-5; TRBD1 aligns across 10 bases. Germline CDR1 LNHDA, CDR2 SQIVND (reference sequence). The V and J ends lost 7 bases and 1 base, in that order; junction bases with no gene match: 7. The CDR3 consists of 16 residues. CDR3 bases: TGTGCCAGTACCGCGACAGGGGGCTTGAGCAATCAGCCCCAGCATTTT. It translates to CASTATGGLSNQPQHF.

This chain links TRBV28 with TRBJ1-5; tentatively, D is TRBD1 (5 bases). Per germline, CDR1 MDHEN and CDR2 SYDVKM. The CDR3 is 15 amino acids. Trimming pared 5 bases from V and 5 bases from J, leaving 16 bases between. Here the CDR3 DNA reads TGTGCCAGCAGTCTGGGGAGGGGTTGGGATCAGCCCCAGCATTTT. Its protein is CASSLGRGWDQPQHF.

V and J are TRBV30 and TRBJ2-2; D ambiguous. V was clipped by 0 bases and J by 9 bases, with 5 bases between them. CDR1 is GTSNPN, CDR2 SVGIG, per germline (reference sequence). This CDR3 contains 11 residues. CDR3 amino acids: CAWSVAWELFF. CDR3 coding DNA: TGTGCCTGGAGTGTAGCATGGGAGCTGTTTTTT. Supplemented by reference TRBV30 and TRBJ2-2, the full variable domain reads SQTIHQWPATLVQPVGSPLSLECTVEGTSNPNLYWYRQAAGRGLQLLFYSVGIGQISSEVPQNLSASRPQDRQFILSSKKLLLSDSGFYLCAWSVAWELFFGEGSRLTVL.

The gene calls are TRBV7-6 and TRBJ2-3, with 8 bases lining up with TRBD2. Trimming cost V 2 bases and J 6 bases; bases outside gene matches: 7. The CDR3 loop spans 15 amino acids. In germline, CDR1 is SGHVS, CDR2 FNYEAQ. The CDR3: CASSLRRTSSDTQYF. CDR3 DNA: TGTGCCAGCAGCTTACGGCGGACTAGCAGTGATACGCAGTATTTT. The variable domain in full, with the rest retrieved from reference TRBV7-6 and TRBJ2-3, is GAGVSQSPRYKVTKRGQDVALRCDPISGHVSLYWYRQALGQGPEFLTYFNYEAQQDKSGLPNDRFSAERPEGSISTLTIQRTEQRDSAMYRCASSLRRTSSDTQYFGPGTRLTVL.

The J gene is TRBJ2-2, the V gene TRBV28; D may be TRBD1 (6 bases). CDR1 MDHEN and CDR2 SYDVKM come from the germline V gene. The CDR3 has 16 residues. V was clipped by 2 bases and J by 4 bases, with 14 bases between them. CDR3 sequence reads: CASSLRQGSGTGELFF. The CDR3, as DNA: TGTGCCAGCAGTTTACGGCAGGGGTCAGGCACCGGGGAGCTGTTTTTT. Using reference TRBV28 and TRBJ2-2 for the parts outside the CDR3, the full variable domain is DVKVTQSSRYLVKRTGEKVFLECVQDMDHENMFWYRQDPGLGLRLIYFSYDVKMKEKGDIPEGYSVSREKKERFSLILESASTNQTSMYLCASSLRQGSGTGELFFGEGSRLTVL.

This clone was recorded only once. Other nucleotide sequences in the sample specify the same CDR3. J is TRBJ2-7 and V is TRBV10-3; 9 bases match TRBD1. Germline assignment: CDR1 ENHRY and CDR2 SYGVKD. The CDR3 sequence is 13 residues long. Trimming at V came to 8 bases and at J to 1 base, leaving 3 bases not matched to a gene. The CDR3 spells CAIRDRDSYEQYF. The CDR3 nucleotides read TGTGCCATCCGGGACAGGGATTCCTACGAGCAGTACTTC.

This rearrangement joins TRBV11-2 to TRBJ2-7; 10 bases map to TRBD1. Trimming at V came to 5 bases and at J to 5 bases, leaving 6 bases not matched to a gene. Germline CDR1 is SGHAT and CDR2 is FQNNGV. The CDR3 totals 14 residues. The CDR3 DNA reads TGTGCCAGCAGCACCGGGACAGGGGCCCACGAGCAGTACTTC. This codes for CASSTGTGAHEQYF.

This clone turned up a few times. The genes are TRBV7-2 and TRBJ1-3; D might be TRBD1 (5 bases). The CDR3 spans 15 residues. V was clipped by 2 bases and J by 0 bases, with 8 bases between them. Germline V gene data show CDR1 as SGHTA and CDR2 as FQGNSA. The CDR3 region is CASSLTGPSGNTIYF. CDR3 sequence (DNA): TGTGCCAGCAGCTTAACAGGACCCTCTGGAAACACCATATATTTT.

The rearrangement links TRBV28 to TRBJ2-5; TRBD2 matches 7 bases. The germline CDR1 and CDR2 sequences are MDHEN and SYDVKM. The CDR3 runs to 13 residues. Trimming cost V 5 bases and J 9 bases; bases outside gene matches: 9. The CDR3 here is CASSLTSARSQYF. The DNA for the CDR3 is TGTGCCAGCAGTCTCACTAGCGCCCGGTCCCAGTACTTC.

The V call is TRBV29-1, the J call TRBJ1-2; D remains unclear. This CDR3 region has 15 residues. Trimming shortened V by 6 bases and J by 0 bases, and 17 bases separated the two germline ends. Germline loops: CDR1 SQVTM, CDR2 ANQGSEA. The CDR3 spells CSVSQAEKANYGYTF. The CDR3 DNA reads as TGCAGCGTCTCCCAGGCAGAGAAGGCTAACTATGGCTACACCTTC.

The chain uses TRBV7-9 and TRBJ2-3; no reliable D call. Germline CDR1 is SEHNR and CDR2 is FQNEAQ (reference sequence). The CDR3 is 12 amino acids. V lost 5 bases to trimming and J lost 6 bases, with 9 bases between them. The CDR3 nucleotides are TGTGCCAGCAGCCCGTCCGGGGATACGCAGTATTTT. This gives the protein CASSPSGDTQYF.

This clone was detected a few times. The chain employs TRBV2 and TRBJ2-7; D might be TRBD2 (6 bases). V was clipped by 6 bases and J by 7 bases, with 16 bases between them. The CDR3 is 13 amino acids. Germline V lookup: CDR1 SNHLY, CDR2 FYNNEI. The CDR3 coding sequence is TGTGCCAGCAGGGAACTAGCATCGGGGGAGCAGTACTTC. This codes for CASRELASGEQYF.

V is TRBV7-9 and J is TRBJ2-6, with D uncertain. V was shortened by 2 bases and J by 5 bases, with 10 bases between the two germline ends. The CDR3 covers 15 residues. From germline, CDR1 is SEHNR and CDR2 FQNEAQ (reference sequence). CDR3 protein: CASSLMAARANVLTF. CDR3 coding DNA: TGTGCCAGCAGCTTAATGGCCGCCCGGGCCAACGTCCTGACTTTC.

This clone appeared a single time. The gene calls are TRBV28 and TRBJ2-3; 7 bases are a match to TRBD2. There are 15 residues in the CDR3. Germline V gene sequence: CDR1 MDHEN, CDR2 SYDVKM. V trimming: 3 bases; J trimming: 2 bases; junction bases outside the gene matches: 5. CDR3: CASSLRAGNTDTQYF. CDR3 sequence (DNA): TGTGCCAGCAGTTTGCGAGCGGGGAACACAGATACGCAGTATTTT.